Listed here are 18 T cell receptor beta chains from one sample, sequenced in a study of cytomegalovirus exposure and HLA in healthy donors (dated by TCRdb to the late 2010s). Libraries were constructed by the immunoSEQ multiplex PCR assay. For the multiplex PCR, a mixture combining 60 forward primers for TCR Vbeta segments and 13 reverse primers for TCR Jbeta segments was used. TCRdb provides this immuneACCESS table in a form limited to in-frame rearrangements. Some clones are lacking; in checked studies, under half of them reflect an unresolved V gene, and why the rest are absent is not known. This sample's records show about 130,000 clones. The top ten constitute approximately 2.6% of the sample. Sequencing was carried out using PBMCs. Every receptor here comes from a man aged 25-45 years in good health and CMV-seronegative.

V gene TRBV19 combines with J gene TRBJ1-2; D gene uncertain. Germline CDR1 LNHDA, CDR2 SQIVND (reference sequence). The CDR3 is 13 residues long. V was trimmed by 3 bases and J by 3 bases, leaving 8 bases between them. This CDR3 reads CASSILADYGYTF. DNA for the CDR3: TGTGCCAGTAGTATTCTAGCAGACTATGGCTACACCTTC.

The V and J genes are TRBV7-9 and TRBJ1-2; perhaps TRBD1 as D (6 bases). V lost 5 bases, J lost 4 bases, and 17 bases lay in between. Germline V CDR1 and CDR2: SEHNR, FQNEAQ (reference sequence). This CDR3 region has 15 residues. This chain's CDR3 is CASSPYGGGSYGYTF. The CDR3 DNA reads TGTGCCAGCAGCCCGTATGGGGGGGGCAGCTATGGCTACACCTTC.

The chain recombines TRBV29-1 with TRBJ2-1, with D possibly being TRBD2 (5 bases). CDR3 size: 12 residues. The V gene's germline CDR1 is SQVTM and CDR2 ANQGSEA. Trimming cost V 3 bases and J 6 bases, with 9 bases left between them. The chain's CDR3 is CSVEPSGNEQFF. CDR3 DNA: TGCAGCGTTGAGCCGAGCGGCAATGAGCAGTTCTTC.

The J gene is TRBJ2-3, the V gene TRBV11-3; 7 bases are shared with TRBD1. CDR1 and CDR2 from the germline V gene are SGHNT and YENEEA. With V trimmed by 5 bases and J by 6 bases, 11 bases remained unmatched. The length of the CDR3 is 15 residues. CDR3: CASSEGDSPQDTQYF. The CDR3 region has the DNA TGTGCCAGCAGCGAGGGGGACAGTCCACAGGATACGCAGTATTTT.

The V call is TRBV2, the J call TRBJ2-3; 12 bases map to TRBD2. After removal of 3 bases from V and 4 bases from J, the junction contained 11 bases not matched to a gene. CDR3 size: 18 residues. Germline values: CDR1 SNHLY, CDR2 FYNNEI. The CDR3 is CASSEDLAGGGAADTQYF. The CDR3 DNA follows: TGTGCCAGCAGTGAGGATCTAGCGGGAGGGGGAGCGGCAGATACGCAGTATTTT.

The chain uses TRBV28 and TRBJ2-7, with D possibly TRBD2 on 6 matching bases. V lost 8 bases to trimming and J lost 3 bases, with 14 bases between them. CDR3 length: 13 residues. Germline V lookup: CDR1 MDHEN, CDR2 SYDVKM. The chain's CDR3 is CASLPGDYYEQYF. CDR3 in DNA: TGTGCCAGCCTGCCGGGGGATTACTACGAGCAGTACTTC. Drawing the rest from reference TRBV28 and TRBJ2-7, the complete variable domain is DVKVTQSSRYLVKRTGEKVFLECVQDMDHENMFWYRQDPGLGLRLIYFSYDVKMKEKGDIPEGYSVSREKKERFSLILESASTNQTSMYLCASLPGDYYEQYFGPGTRLTVT.

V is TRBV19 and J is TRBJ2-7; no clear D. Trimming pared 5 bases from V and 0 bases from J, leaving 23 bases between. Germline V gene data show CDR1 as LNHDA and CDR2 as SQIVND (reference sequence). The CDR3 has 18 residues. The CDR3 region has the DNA TGTGCCAGTAGTTCGGCCGATACAGCCGGCAAGAGCTCCTACGAGCAGTACTTC. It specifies CASSSADTAGKSSYEQYF.

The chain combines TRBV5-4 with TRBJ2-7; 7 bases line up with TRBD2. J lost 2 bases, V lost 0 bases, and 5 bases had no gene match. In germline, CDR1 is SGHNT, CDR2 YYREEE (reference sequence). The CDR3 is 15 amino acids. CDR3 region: CASSLGGGRAYEQYF. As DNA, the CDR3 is TGTGCCAGCAGCTTGGGGGGTGGGAGGGCCTACGAGCAGTACTTC.

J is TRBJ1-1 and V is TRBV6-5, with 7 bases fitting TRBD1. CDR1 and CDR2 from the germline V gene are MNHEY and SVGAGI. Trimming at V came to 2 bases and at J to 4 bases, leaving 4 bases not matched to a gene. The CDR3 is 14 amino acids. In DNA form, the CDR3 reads TGTGCCAGCAGTTACCTTGACAGGGCCACTGAAGCTTTCTTT. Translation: CASSYLDRATEAFF.

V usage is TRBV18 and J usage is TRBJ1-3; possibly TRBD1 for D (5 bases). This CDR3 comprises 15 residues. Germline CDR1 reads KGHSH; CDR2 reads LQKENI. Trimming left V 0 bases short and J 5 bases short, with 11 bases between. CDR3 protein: CASSPPDQGRNTIYF. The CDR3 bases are TGTGCCAGCTCACCACCCGACCAGGGTAGAAACACCATATATTTT. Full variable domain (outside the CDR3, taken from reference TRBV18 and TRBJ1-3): NAGVMQNPRHLVRRRGQEARLRCSPMKGHSHVYWYRQLPEEGLKFMVYLQKENIIDESGMPKERFSAEFPKEGPSILRIQQVVRGDSAAYFCASSPPDQGRNTIYFGEGSWLTVV.

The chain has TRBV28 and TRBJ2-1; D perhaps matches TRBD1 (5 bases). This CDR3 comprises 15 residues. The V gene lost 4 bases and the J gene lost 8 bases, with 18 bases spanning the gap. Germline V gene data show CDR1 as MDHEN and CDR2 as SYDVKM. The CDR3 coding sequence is TGTGCCAGCAGTTCAACACTCAGGGTTATGGATGAGCAGTTCTTC. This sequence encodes CASSSTLRVMDEQFF. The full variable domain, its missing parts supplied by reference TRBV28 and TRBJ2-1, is DVKVTQSSRYLVKRTGEKVFLECVQDMDHENMFWYRQDPGLGLRLIYFSYDVKMKEKGDIPEGYSVSREKKERFSLILESASTNQTSMYLCASSSTLRVMDEQFFGPGTRLTVL.

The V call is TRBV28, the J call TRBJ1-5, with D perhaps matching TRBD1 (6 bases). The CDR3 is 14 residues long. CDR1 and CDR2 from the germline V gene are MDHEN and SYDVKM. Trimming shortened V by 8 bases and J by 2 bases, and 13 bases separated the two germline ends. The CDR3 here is CASCRGFGNQPQHF. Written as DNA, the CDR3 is TGTGCCAGCTGCAGGGGTTTTGGCAATCAGCCCCAGCATTTT.

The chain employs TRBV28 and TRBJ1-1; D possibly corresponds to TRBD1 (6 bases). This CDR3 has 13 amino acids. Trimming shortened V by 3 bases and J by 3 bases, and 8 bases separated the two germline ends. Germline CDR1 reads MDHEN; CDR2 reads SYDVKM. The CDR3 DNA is TGTGCCAGCAGTTTTGAGGGGGACACTGAAGCTTTCTTT. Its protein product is CASSFEGDTEAFF.

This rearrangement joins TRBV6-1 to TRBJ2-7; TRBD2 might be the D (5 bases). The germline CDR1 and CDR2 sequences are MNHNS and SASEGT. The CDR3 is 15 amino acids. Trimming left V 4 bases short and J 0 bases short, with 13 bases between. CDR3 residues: CASSAYTTSSYEQYF. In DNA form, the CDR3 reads TGTGCCAGCAGTGCCTACACAACTAGCTCCTACGAGCAGTACTTC.

CDR3 region: CASSPRGETQYF. For the CDR3, the DNA is TGTGCCAGCAGCCCCAGGGGAGAGACCCAGTACTTC. The chain joins TRBV28 to TRBJ2-5, with D maybe TRBD1 (6 bases). Germline CDR1 MDHEN, CDR2 SYDVKM. Trimming took off 6 bases at V and 4 bases at J, with 9 bases between the two ends. The CDR3 extends over 12 amino acids.

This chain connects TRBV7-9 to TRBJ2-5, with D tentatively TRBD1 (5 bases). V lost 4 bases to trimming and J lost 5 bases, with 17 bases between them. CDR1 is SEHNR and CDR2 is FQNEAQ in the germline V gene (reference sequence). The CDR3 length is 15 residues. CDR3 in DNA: TGTGCCAGCAGCTCCGGGCAGGGTATACGGGAGACCCAGTACTTC. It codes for CASSSGQGIRETQYF.

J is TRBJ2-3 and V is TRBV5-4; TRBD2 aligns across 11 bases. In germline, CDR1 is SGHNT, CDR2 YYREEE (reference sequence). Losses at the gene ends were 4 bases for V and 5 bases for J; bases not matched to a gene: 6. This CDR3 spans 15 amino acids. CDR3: CASSHPTSGRDTQYF. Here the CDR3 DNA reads TGTGCCAGCAGCCACCCAACTAGCGGGAGAGATACGCAGTATTTT.

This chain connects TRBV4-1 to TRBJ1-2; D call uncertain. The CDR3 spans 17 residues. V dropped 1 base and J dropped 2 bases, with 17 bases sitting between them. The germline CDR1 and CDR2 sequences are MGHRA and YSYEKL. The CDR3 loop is CASSQATLEGVNYGYTF. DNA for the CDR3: TGCGCCAGCAGCCAAGCCACCCTTGAAGGAGTCAACTATGGCTACACCTTC.